One and the same sample provided the 12 T cell receptor beta chains below, sequenced in a study of response to subunit inactivated influenza vaccine. In TCRdb, the RT-PCR reads were re-called with MiXCR into one record per CDR3 protein. The sample contains about 500,000 distinct CDR3 sequences, under 15% of which appear only once. Sequences were derived from PBMCs from blood, sampled around seven weeks after vaccination. Receptors originate from a man aged 50-60 years who received an inactivated influenza vaccine.

A few counts support this clonotype. The rearrangement uses TRBV9 and TRBJ2-7, with 12 bases lining up with TRBD2. Losses at the gene ends were 2 bases for V and 9 bases for J; bases not matched to a gene: 6. Germline CDR1 reads SGDLS; CDR2 reads YYNGEE. This CDR3 has 14 residues. CDR3: CASSVGLAGSPQYF. The CDR3 DNA is TGTGCCAGCAGCGTGGGACTAGCGGGCAGCCCGCAGTACTTC.

This clonotype was counted a few times. The chain uses TRBV6-5 and TRBJ2-5, with TRBD2 identical over 8 bases. Germline V gives CDR1 MNHEY, CDR2 SVGAGI. The CDR3 is 16 amino acids. The trim removed 0 bases at V and 1 base at J, leaving 4 bases unmatched. The CDR3 sequence is CASSYSKLAAQETQYF. Written as DNA, the CDR3 is TGTGCCAGCAGTTACTCGAAACTAGCGGCCCAAGAGACCCAGTACTTC.

Points on this clonotype: Given a much more abundant clone one base away, this may be a read error. V usage is TRBV12-3 or TRBV12-4 and J usage is TRBJ2-3, with 13 nucleotides matching TRBD2. V lost 6 bases to trimming and J lost 7 bases; unmatched junction nucleotides: 4. The length of the CDR3 is 14 residues. The CDR3 loop reads CASSSTSGGNTQYF. CDR3 nucleotides: TGTGCCAGCAGCTCGACTAGCGGGGGGAATACGCAGTATTTT.

This clonotype was seen only a few times. The gene calls are TRBV6-1 and TRBJ2-1; TRBD1 matches 7 bases. The CDR3 is made up of 15 amino acids. The germline CDR1 and CDR2 sequences are MNHNS and SASEGT. Germline trimming cut 0 bases from V and 4 bases from J; bases unmatched to any gene: 3. The DNA for the CDR3 is TGTGCCAGCAGTGAAGCAGGGGGCGCTTACAATGAGCAGTTCTTC. Translated: CASSEAGGAYNEQFF.

This chain uses TRBV4-1 with TRBJ1-2, with TRBD1 as a possible D gene (5 bases). V was trimmed by 1 base and J by 2 bases, leaving 11 bases between them. The CDR3 loop spans 15 amino acids. CDR1 and CDR2 from the germline V gene are MGHRA and YSYEKL. The CDR3 protein is CASSQVGGRNYGYTF. CDR3 sequence (DNA): TGCGCCAGCAGCCAAGTGGGGGGTCGGAACTATGGCTACACCTTC.

The rearrangement uses TRBV28 and TRBJ2-7; D uncertain. In germline, CDR1 is MDHEN, CDR2 SYDVKM. Trimming left V 7 bases short and J 2 bases short, with 15 bases between. The length of the CDR3 is 14 residues. The CDR3 reads CASTGPLPPYEQYF. The CDR3 DNA follows: TGTGCCAGCACTGGGCCCCTGCCACCCTACGAGCAGTACTTC.

The chain uses TRBV10-3 and TRBJ2-7, with D possibly TRBD1 on 5 matching bases. Germline V gene lookup returns CDR1 ENHRY and CDR2 SYGVKD. The CDR3 runs 18 residues. Trimming shortened V by 0 bases and J by 0 bases, and 18 bases separated the two germline ends. The CDR3 region is CAISESSLGQGRSYEQYF. In nucleotides, the CDR3 is TGTGCCATCAGTGAGTCTTCCTTGGGGCAGGGCCGCTCCTACGAGCAGTACTTC.

The V gene is TRBV24-1, the J gene TRBJ2-1; D possibly matches TRBD1 or TRBD2 (6 bases each). CDR3 length: 19 amino acids. The V end lost 3 bases, the J end lost 4 bases, and 24 bases lay between the germline ends. Germline CDR1 KGHDR, CDR2 SFDVKD. CDR3 protein: CATSDPIGGRRGFYNEQFF. CDR3 bases: TGTGCCACCAGTGATCCCATAGGGGGACGGAGGGGGTTTTACAATGAGCAGTTCTTC.

This clonotype was counted between two and nine times. This chain joins TRBV12-3 or TRBV12-4 and TRBJ2-1; 7 nucleotides align to TRBD2. The CDR3 loop spans 14 amino acids. The J segment lost 4 bases and the V segment lost 3 bases, leaving 3 bases of the junction unmatched. CDR3 sequence (DNA): TGTGCCAGCAGTTTTTCTAGCGGTTACAATGAGCAGTTCTTC. Protein product: CASSFSSGYNEQFF.

This clonotype was seen more than once but under ten times. The rearrangement links TRBV20-1 to TRBJ1-5; perhaps TRBD1 as D (5 bases). Per the germline V gene, CDR1 is DFQATT and CDR2 is SNEGSKA (reference sequence). The ends were cut back, 3 bases at V and 2 bases at J, with 14 bases in the middle. This CDR3 region has 15 residues. CDR3 in amino acids: CSASGGSSGNQPQHF. Here the CDR3 DNA reads TGCAGTGCTAGTGGGGGGAGTTCTGGCAATCAGCCCCAGCATTTT.

This chain uses TRBV7-9 with TRBJ1-2; D remains ambiguous. CDR3 length equals 15 residues. Germline V gives CDR1 SEHNR, CDR2 FQNEAQ (reference sequence). V lost 0 bases and J 3 bases, leaving 11 bases between the germline ends. The CDR3, as DNA: TGTGCCAGCAGCTTAGCGCTGGCTTTGGACTATGGCTACACCTTC. This translates into CASSLALALDYGYTF.

This clonotype was seen ten or more times. The chain recombines TRBV24-1 with TRBJ2-3, with 9 bases lining up with TRBD1. The CDR3 runs 16 residues. V lost 3 bases to trimming and J lost 4 bases; unmatched junction nucleotides: 7. The V gene's germline CDR1 is KGHDR and CDR2 SFDVKD. CDR3 loop: CATSDPRGQGADTQYF. The CDR3 DNA reads TGTGCCACCAGTGATCCGCGGGGACAGGGTGCAGATACGCAGTATTTT.